This passage covers 12 T cell receptor beta chains from one sample sequenced in a study of breast tumors, draining lymph nodes, adjacent tissues. Axillary draining lymph nodes of breast cancer patients supplied the node samples. TCRdb reprocessed the multiplex PCR reads via MiXCR and lists one record per CDR3 protein. This sample has some 120,000 distinct CDR3 sequences, with 20% found just once. The sample comprised axillary lymph node tissue. These receptors all stem from a female donor with breast cancer. Some clones in this sample may be carry-over from other donors' samples.

The table lists this clonotype with many counts. This sequence joins TRBV5-6 and TRBJ2-7; a possible D gene is TRBD1 (6 bases). The length of the CDR3 is 14 residues. CDR1 SGHDT and CDR2 YYEEEE come from the germline V gene. V shed 5 bases and J shed 2 bases, with 14 bases lying between them. The CDR3 DNA is TGTGCCAGCAGACCAGGACAGCCTCCCTACGAGCAGTACTTC. Its translation is CASRPGQPPYEQYF.

In this sample, this clonotype turned up many times. This chain joins TRBV7-3 and TRBJ2-5; TRBD1 might be the D (5 bases). The ends were cut back, 3 bases at V and 2 bases at J, with 7 bases in the middle. The CDR3 sequence is 13 residues long. In germline, CDR1 is SGHTA, CDR2 FQGTGA. CDR3 amino acids: CASSFRVQETQYF. CDR3 DNA sequence: TGTGCCAGCAGCTTCAGGGTTCAAGAGACCCAGTACTTC.

This clonotype has ten or more counts. The CDR3 is CASSLALNEQFF. In DNA, the CDR3 is TGCGCCAGCAGCTTGGCCTTGAATGAGCAGTTCTTC. The chain is built from TRBV5-1 and TRBJ2-1; D unresolved. Germline CDR1 reads SGHRS; CDR2 reads YFSETQ. V lost 0 bases and J lost 7, with 5 bases in between. The length of the CDR3 is 12 residues.

This clonotype was counted ten times or more. V usage is TRBV6-5 and J usage is TRBJ2-1, with 8 nucleotides matching TRBD2. Germline V lookup: CDR1 MNHEY, CDR2 SVGAGI. CDR3 length equals 16 residues. Trimming cost V 6 bases and J 6 bases; bases outside gene matches: 13. The chain's CDR3 is CASSRRGGSIGNEQFF. The CDR3 bases are TGTGCCAGCAGCAGACGCGGGGGGTCCATCGGCAATGAGCAGTTCTTC.

This clonotype was counted between two and nine times. V usage is TRBV6-1 and J usage is TRBJ1-2; no clear D. Trimming left V 4 bases short and J 2 bases short, with 14 bases between. Germline CDR1 and CDR2: MNHNS and SASEGT. The CDR3 runs 15 residues. As DNA, the CDR3 is TGTGCCAGCAGTGCCCAATACACAGAGAACTATGGCTACACCTTC. It translates to CASSAQYTENYGYTF.

With respect to this clonotype: A read error may explain this, as a much larger clone is one base away. This chain joins TRBV9 and TRBJ2-3; D might be TRBD1 (5 bases). Germline V lookup: CDR1 SGDLS, CDR2 YYNGEE. This CDR3 comprises 14 residues. DNA of the CDR3: TGTGCCAGCAGCGTTGCTTGGGGAACAGGTACGCAGTATTTT. Residues: CASSVAWGTGTQYF.

In its sample, this clonotype was seen many times. The chain is built from TRBV9 and TRBJ2-3; D gene unclear. Deletions cut 0 bases from V and 0 bases from J, with 5 bases between. From germline, CDR1 is SGDLS and CDR2 YYNGEE. The CDR3 has 14 residues. For the CDR3, the DNA is TGTGCCAGCAGCGTAGGAGACAGCACAGATACGCAGTATTTT. The encoded protein is CASSVGDSTDTQYF.

About this clonotype: This may arise from a read error, as a much more abundant clone is one base away. Without the conserved terminal phenylalanine or tryptophan, this CDR3 likely stems from a read error. The chain links TRBV10-1 to TRBJ2-3; D unclear. Trimming took 3 bases from V and 5 from J, leaving 9 bases between them. The CDR3 is 13 amino acids. Germline V CDR1 and CDR2: WNHNN, SYGVQD (reference sequence). Here the CDR3 DNA reads TGCGCCAGCAGTGAAAGGATGGGAGATACGCAGTATTCT. Translating gives CASSERMGDTQYS.

The table lists this clonotype with many counts. V gene TRBV4-1 combines with J gene TRBJ1-6; 7 nucleotides match TRBD1. This CDR3 spans 14 amino acids. V was clipped by 4 bases and J by 9 bases; unmatched bases: 6. From germline, CDR1 is MGHRA and CDR2 YSYEKL. DNA for the CDR3: TGCGCCAGCAGCCCAGAGGGGGCGCGTTCACCCCTCCACTTT. Its protein is CASSPEGARSPLHF.

This clonotype was observed at least ten times. V usage is TRBV4-1 and J usage is TRBJ2-1; 10 nucleotides line up with TRBD1. This CDR3 region has 16 residues. The germline CDR1 and CDR2 sequences are MGHRA and YSYEKL. The V gene end was trimmed by 4 bases and the J gene end by 2 bases; junction bases not matched to a gene: 5. CDR3 coding DNA: TGCGCCAGCAGCCCCACCGGGACAGGGGCCTACAATGAGCAGTTCTTC. Translated: CASSPTGTGAYNEQFF.

This clonotype was detected ten times or more. V usage is TRBV20-1 and J usage is TRBJ1-2; unclear D gene. The germline gives CDR1 DFQATT, CDR2 SNEGSKA (reference sequence). The CDR3 runs 12 residues. The ends were cut back, 4 bases at V and 8 bases at J, with 14 bases in the middle. CDR3 in DNA: TGCAGTGCTACCCGGGCCCTACGAGGCTACACCTTC. The encoded protein is CSATRALRGYTF.

This clonotype was recorded many times. CDR3 residues: CSAAITSSYEQYF. The DNA for the CDR3 is TGCAGTGCCGCCATCACCAGCTCCTACGAGCAGTACTTC. The chain links TRBV20-1 to TRBJ2-7; D is unclear. CDR1 is DFQATT, CDR2 SNEGSKA, per germline (reference sequence). The ends were cut back, 6 bases at V and 0 bases at J, with 12 bases in the middle. This CDR3 has 13 residues.